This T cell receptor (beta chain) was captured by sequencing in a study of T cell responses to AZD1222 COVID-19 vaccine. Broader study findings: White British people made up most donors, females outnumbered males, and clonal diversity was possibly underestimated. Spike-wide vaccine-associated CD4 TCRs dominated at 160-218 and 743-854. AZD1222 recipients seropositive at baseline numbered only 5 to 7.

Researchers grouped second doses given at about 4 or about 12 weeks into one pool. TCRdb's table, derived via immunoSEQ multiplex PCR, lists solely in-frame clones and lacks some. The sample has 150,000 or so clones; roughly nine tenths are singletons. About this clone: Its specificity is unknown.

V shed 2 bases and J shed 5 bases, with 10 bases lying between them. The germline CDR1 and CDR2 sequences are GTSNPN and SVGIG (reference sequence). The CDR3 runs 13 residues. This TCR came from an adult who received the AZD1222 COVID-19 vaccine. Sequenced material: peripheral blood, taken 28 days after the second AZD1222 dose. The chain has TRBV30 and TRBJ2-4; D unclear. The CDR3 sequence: CAWSPANQNIQYF. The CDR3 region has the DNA TGTGCCTGGAGTCCGGCAAACCAAAACATTCAGTACTTC.